Below, 30 T cell receptor beta chains from the same sample are listed, as sequenced in a study of blood T cell repertoires in COVID-19. Profiled with immunoSEQ multiplex PCR; TCRdb holds only in-frame clones, not every one. Here the sample spans approximately 100,000 clones, approximately 86% being singletons. Sequencing input: PBMCs or T cells enriched from blood (not recorded which). These receptors originate from a woman in her 50s who had recovered from COVID-19.

This chain connects TRBV7-9 to TRBJ1-2; 9 bases agree with TRBD1. The V segment lost 5 bases and the J segment 8 bases; nucleotides outside the gene matches: 9. Germline V gene data show CDR1 as SEHNR and CDR2 as FQNEAQ (reference sequence). The CDR3 sequence is 14 residues long. The CDR3 protein is CASSPGQGLGGYTF. In nucleotides, the CDR3 is TGTGCCAGCAGCCCGGGACAGGGATTGGGAGGCTACACCTTC.

The chain employs TRBV28 and TRBJ2-7; the match to TRBD2 covers 7 bases. Trimming took 3 bases from V and 0 from J; bases not matched to a gene: 8. The germline gives CDR1 MDHEN, CDR2 SYDVKM. This CDR3 is built from 16 residues. The CDR3 spells CASSFERPSGSYEQYF. The CDR3 DNA is TGTGCCAGCAGTTTCGAGCGACCTAGCGGCTCCTACGAGCAGTACTTC. The full variable domain, with the rest looked up from reference TRBV28 and TRBJ2-7, is DVKVTQSSRYLVKRTGEKVFLECVQDMDHENMFWYRQDPGLGLRLIYFSYDVKMKEKGDIPEGYSVSREKKERFSLILESASTNQTSMYLCASSFERPSGSYEQYFGPGTRLTVT.

This chain joins TRBV7-2 and TRBJ2-3; 11 bases agree with TRBD2. CDR3 size: 17 residues. The V and J ends lost 2 bases and 5 bases, in that order; junction bases with no gene match: 9. Germline values: CDR1 SGHTA, CDR2 FQGNSA. The CDR3 DNA follows: TGTGCCAGCAGCTTATACACTCTAGCGGGAGGTGGAGATACGCAGTATTTT. The encoded protein is CASSLYTLAGGGDTQYF. Looking up the rest from reference TRBV7-2 and TRBJ2-3 gives the full variable domain: GAGVSQSPSNKVTEKGKDVELRCDPISGHTALYWYRQSLGQGLEFLIYFQGNSAPDKSGLPSDRFSAERTGGSVSTLTIQRTQQEDSAVYLCASSLYTLAGGGDTQYFGPGTRLTVL.

The J gene is TRBJ2-7, the V gene TRBV3-1 (or the pseudogene TRBV3-2), with D possibly being TRBD1 (5 bases). The V and J ends lost 3 bases and 7 bases respectively, with 19 bases between them. This CDR3 contains 15 residues. CDR1 and CDR2 (germline): LGHDT, YNNKEL (reference sequence). CDR3 sequence reads: CASSQVARGATEQYF. In DNA form, the CDR3 reads TGTGCCAGCAGCCAGGTGGCTAGGGGCGCTACAGAGCAGTACTTC.

The rearrangement joins TRBV6-4 to TRBJ2-3, with 11 bases lining up with TRBD2. Germline lookup yields CDR1 MRHNA and CDR2 SNTAGT. J lost 3 bases, V lost 6 bases, and 5 bases had no gene match. The CDR3 is made up of 15 amino acids. CDR3 DNA: TGTGCCAGCAGCCTACTAGCGGGAGTAACAGATACGCAGTATTTT. Amino acid sequence: CASSLLAGVTDTQYF.

This chain joins TRBV10-2 and TRBJ2-3; 16 bases are shared with TRBD2. The CDR3 runs to 17 residues. The germline V gene encodes CDR1 WSHSY and CDR2 SAAADI. After removal of 8 bases from V and 4 bases from J, the junction contained 9 bases not matched to a gene. The CDR3 nucleotides read TGCGCCAGCCGTGGGACTAGCGGGGGGGCCAAGTCAGATACGCAGTATTTT. Its translation: CASRGTSGGAKSDTQYF.

This clone showed up just once. The V gene is TRBV28, the J gene TRBJ1-1; D is uncertain. Germline-derived CDR1 and CDR2 are MDHEN and SYDVKM. With 5 bases removed from V and 3 bases from J, the gap between germline ends came to 16 bases. The CDR3 covers 15 residues. CDR3 protein: CASSLPILRYTEAFF. In nucleotides, the CDR3 is TGTGCCAGCAGTCTCCCGATTTTGCGGTACACTGAAGCTTTCTTT. Using reference TRBV28 and TRBJ1-1 for the parts outside the CDR3, the full variable domain is DVKVTQSSRYLVKRTGEKVFLECVQDMDHENMFWYRQDPGLGLRLIYFSYDVKMKEKGDIPEGYSVSREKKERFSLILESASTNQTSMYLCASSLPILRYTEAFFGQGTRLTVV.

This clone was detected once. V gene TRBV5-6 combines with J gene TRBJ1-2, with D perhaps matching TRBD1 (6 bases). There are 17 residues in the CDR3. The germline gives CDR1 SGHDT, CDR2 YYEEEE. The V end lost 4 bases, the J end lost 5 bases, and 24 bases lay between the germline ends. CDR3 bases: TGTGCCAGCAGCCTGGCCCGGGACACCCGTACCTTGTATGGCTACACCTTC. Residues: CASSLARDTRTLYGYTF.

This chain uses TRBV19 with TRBJ1-2; 12 nucleotides match TRBD1. Trimming at V came to 5 bases and at J to 8 bases, leaving 9 bases not matched to a gene. This CDR3 has 15 amino acids. Germline-derived CDR1 and CDR2 are LNHDA and SQIVND (reference sequence). Written as DNA, the CDR3 is TGTGCCAGTAGTGCCACCGGGACAGGGGGCGAGGGCTACACCTTC. Translating it yields CASSATGTGGEGYTF. Combining the CDR3 with reference TRBV19 and TRBJ1-2 gives the whole variable domain DGGITQSPKYLFRKEGQNVTLSCEQNLNHDAMYWYRQDPGQGLRLIYYSQIVNDFQKGDIAEGYSVSREKKESFPLTVTSAQKNPTAFYLCASSATGTGGEGYTFGSGTRLTVV.

This clone was detected only a few times. In DNA form, the CDR3 reads TGTGCCAGCAGCTTATCCCAGGATGGCTACACCTTC. It is translated as CASSLSQDGYTF. This rearrangement joins TRBV7-9 to TRBJ1-2; unclear D gene. The CDR3 is made up of 12 amino acids. Germline CDR1 SEHNR, CDR2 FQNEAQ (reference sequence). Trimming took off 2 bases at V and 6 bases at J, with 7 bases between the two ends.

This clone appeared a few times. This sequence joins TRBV5-4 and TRBJ2-7, with 11 bases matching TRBD1. The CDR3 length is 14 residues. The junction had 1 base not matched to a gene; V was cut back by 3 bases and J by 2 bases. The germline V gene has CDR1 SGHNT and CDR2 YYREEE (reference sequence). DNA of the CDR3: TGTGCCAGCAGCTGGACAGGGGGCCCCTACGAGCAGTACTTC. This sequence encodes CASSWTGGPYEQYF.

The chain employs TRBV7-2 and TRBJ2-1; 8 bases fit TRBD1. The CDR3 consists of 17 residues. Germline-derived CDR1 and CDR2 are SGHTA and FQGNSA. Trimming removed 1 base from V and 0 bases from J; junction bases left unmatched: 5. The DNA of the CDR3 is TGTGCCAGCAGCTTAGATGGGACAGGACTCTCCTACAATGAGCAGTTCTTC. Translated: CASSLDGTGLSYNEQFF.

The gene calls are TRBV27 and TRBJ1-1; weak D call: TRBD1 (6 bases). The V gene's germline CDR1 is MNHEY and CDR2 SMNVEV (reference sequence). The V end lost 8 bases, the J end lost 3 bases, and 19 bases lay between the germline ends. This CDR3 comprises 15 residues. CDR3 sequence (DNA): TGTGCCAGCCATTCAACGTGGGGGCGGGACACTGAAGCTTTCTTT. Protein sequence: CASHSTWGRDTEAFF.

CDR3 region: CASIERDSEKLFF. In DNA, the CDR3 is TGTGCCAGTATTGAACGGGACAGTGAAAAACTGTTTTTT. The rearrangement links TRBV19 to TRBJ1-4, with 7 bases aligning to TRBD1. Trimming at V came to 7 bases and at J to 7 bases, leaving 6 bases not matched to a gene. Germline V gene sequence: CDR1 LNHDA, CDR2 SQIVND (reference sequence). The CDR3 runs 13 residues.

The chain carries TRBV24-1 and TRBJ2-3, with D perhaps matching TRBD2 (5 bases). CDR3 length equals 19 residues. The germline gives CDR1 KGHDR, CDR2 SFDVKD. Trimming removed 2 bases at V and 6 bases at J, with 26 bases between. CDR3 sequence: CATSDSSAVTGSSWDTQYF. The CDR3 region has the DNA TGTGCCACCAGTGATTCGTCGGCAGTCACGGGGAGCTCTTGGGATACGCAGTATTTT.

This clone has a single count. This chain joins TRBV4-1 and TRBJ1-5; D ambiguous. The germline V and J ends were trimmed by 0 bases and 4 bases, with 10 bases remaining between them. CDR1 MGHRA and CDR2 YSYEKL come from the germline V gene. The CDR3 is 15 residues long. CDR3 nucleotide sequence: TGCGCCAGCAGCCAAGACGCGGGTGGTAATCAGCCCCAGCATTTT. Protein: CASSQDAGGNQPQHF.

This chain links TRBV6-5 with TRBJ2-6; D unresolved. The germline CDR1 and CDR2 sequences are MNHEY and SVGAGI. V was clipped by 7 bases and J by 2 bases, with 12 bases between them. CDR3 length equals 15 residues. CDR3 sequence reads: CASKSAMTGANVLTF. The CDR3 DNA is TGTGCCAGCAAAAGTGCTATGACTGGGGCCAACGTCCTGACTTTC.

The V gene is TRBV10-3, the J gene TRBJ1-1, with 7 nucleotides matching TRBD1. The CDR3 sequence is 14 residues long. The J segment lost 4 bases and the V segment lost 10 bases, leaving 12 bases of the junction unmatched. CDR1 and CDR2 from the germline V gene are ENHRY and SYGVKD. The CDR3 here is CATDQTGSSTEAFF. The CDR3 DNA is TGTGCCACCGACCAGACAGGGTCATCCACTGAAGCTTTCTTT.

The genes are TRBV24-1 and TRBJ1-2, with D possibly TRBD1 on 6 matching bases. There are 15 residues in the CDR3. Trimming stripped 8 bases from V and 7 bases from J, with 22 bases between. Looked up from germline, CDR1 is KGHDR and CDR2 is SFDVKD. In DNA, the CDR3 is TGTGCCACCATTGGGGGCGGAGTAGGGGACGGTGGCTACACCTTC. Translating gives CATIGGGVGDGGYTF.

The chain combines TRBV5-1 with TRBJ2-5, with D maybe TRBD2 (5 bases). Germline V gene lookup returns CDR1 SGHRS and CDR2 YFSETQ. The CDR3 is made up of 15 amino acids. Trimming removed 1 base at V and 4 bases at J, with 14 bases between. The CDR3 coding sequence is TGCGCCAGCAGCTTGTCACTAGGGATGGGAGAGACCCAGTACTTC. Translating it yields CASSLSLGMGETQYF. Drawing the rest from reference TRBV5-1 and TRBJ2-5, the complete variable domain is KAGVTQTPRYLIKTRGQQVTLSCSPISGHRSVSWYQQTPGQGLQFLFEYFSETQRNKGNFPGRFSGRQFSNSRSEMNVSTLELGDSALYLCASSLSLGMGETQYFGPGTRLLVL.

The rearrangement links TRBV5-8 to TRBJ2-7; TRBD1 agrees at 9 bases. Germline CDR1 and CDR2: SGHTS and YDEGEE. The CDR3 is 16 amino acids. The V and J ends lost 3 bases and 5 bases, in that order; junction bases with no gene match: 12. The CDR3 region is CASSSGRGTGTDEQYF. The CDR3 DNA sequence: TGTGCCAGCAGCTCTGGCCGTGGGACAGGGACAGACGAGCAGTACTTC.

The chain links TRBV5-1 to TRBJ2-7; 8 bases are shared with TRBD2. Germline V gene lookup returns CDR1 SGHRS and CDR2 YFSETQ. The CDR3 consists of 14 residues. V was pared by 0 bases and J by 5 bases, with 4 bases of the junction left unmatched. CDR3 in amino acids: CASSLGLALHEQYF. CDR3 nucleotide sequence: TGCGCCAGCAGCTTGGGACTAGCGCTCCACGAGCAGTACTTC.

This chain uses TRBV7-9 with TRBJ1-4; D unclear. CDR1 is SEHNR, CDR2 FQNEAQ, per germline (reference sequence). This CDR3 has 15 residues. With 7 bases removed from V and 2 bases from J, the gap between germline ends came to 14 bases. The CDR3 DNA follows: TGTGCCAGCAACCCCCAGATTTCGACTAATGAAAAACTGTTTTTT. This gives the protein CASNPQISTNEKLFF. Full variable domain (remainder filled in from reference TRBV7-9 and TRBJ1-4): DTGVSQNPRHKITKRGQNVTFRCDPISEHNRLYWYRQTLGQGPEFLTYFQNEAQLEKSRLLSDRFSAERPKGSFSTLEIQRTEQGDSAMYLCASNPQISTNEKLFFGSGTQLSVL.

This clone was recorded once. V usage is TRBV28 and J usage is TRBJ2-2; D is perhaps TRBD1 (6 bases). V shed 10 bases and J shed 11 bases, with 20 bases lying between them. Looked up from germline, CDR1 is MDHEN and CDR2 is SYDVKM. The CDR3 is 13 residues long. The CDR3 DNA is TGTGCCACTATAAACAGGGTTTGGGACGAGCTGTTTTTT. As protein: CATINRVWDELFF.

J is TRBJ1-1 and V is TRBV27; D possibly corresponds to TRBD1 (5 bases). V shed 4 bases and J shed 1 base, with 10 bases lying between them. Germline CDR1 and CDR2: MNHEY and SMNVEV (reference sequence). The CDR3 covers 14 residues. CDR3 sequence: CASSSGWGNTEAFF. In DNA form, the CDR3 reads TGTGCCAGCAGTTCAGGGTGGGGGAACACTGAAGCTTTCTTT.

The chain uses TRBV5-1 and TRBJ2-7, with 7 bases identical to TRBD1. Germline V gene lookup returns CDR1 SGHRS and CDR2 YFSETQ. The CDR3 length is 15 residues. The ends lost 0 bases at V and 0 bases at J; junction bases unmatched: 3. CDR3 in DNA: TGCGCCAGCAGCTTGGACAGGGGAAGCTCCTACGAGCAGTACTTC. Protein: CASSLDRGSSYEQYF.

The count of this clone is one. The chain uses TRBV2 and TRBJ2-5; 7 nucleotides match TRBD2. Trimming at V came to 4 bases and at J to 5 bases, leaving 10 bases not matched to a gene. Per germline, CDR1 SNHLY and CDR2 FYNNEI. The CDR3 runs 15 residues. DNA for the CDR3: TGTGCCAGCAGTGGGAACGGACTAGTCGGGGAGACCCAGTACTTC. Its protein is CASSGNGLVGETQYF.

The chain joins TRBV7-9 to TRBJ2-3; 7 bases agree with TRBD2. Germline-derived CDR1 and CDR2 are SEHNR and FQNEAQ (reference sequence). Trimming at V came to 5 bases and at J to 5 bases, leaving 16 bases not matched to a gene. The CDR3 runs 17 residues. CDR3 in DNA: TGTGCCAGCAGCCCAACTTATGGGAGGGTAGGTGAAGATACGCAGTATTTT. Translated, it gives CASSPTYGRVGEDTQYF.

The V gene is TRBV28, the J gene TRBJ1-6; D is unresolved. CDR3 length equals 15 residues. Germline loops: CDR1 MDHEN, CDR2 SYDVKM. Trimming stripped 1 base from V and 6 bases from J, with 10 bases between. This CDR3 reads CASSLFTGSNSPLHF. The CDR3 nucleotides are TGTGCCAGCAGTTTATTTACGGGGTCTAATTCACCCCTCCACTTT.

J is TRBJ2-1 and V is TRBV9; TRBD2 matches at 8 bases. CDR1 SGDLS and CDR2 YYNGEE come from the germline V gene. The CDR3 is 17 residues long. With 0 bases clipped from V and 7 bases from J, the junction kept 12 bases outside the gene matches. In DNA, the CDR3 is TGTGCCAGCAGCGTAGCTCCGGGCGGGGCGGGAGGAAATGAGCAGTTCTTC. As protein: CASSVAPGGAGGNEQFF.